The clone carrying this TCR beta chain was observed many times. The time point denotes: newly diagnosed GD, antithyroid drugs for less than 3 months. Construction of the TCR library relied on RNA isolated from PBMCs. With EDTA tubes as the receptacles, about 10 milliliters of peripheral blood were drawn. The data are from a study of regulatory T cells in long-lasting Graves disease. Researchers made TCR beta libraries by using iRepertoire HTBI primers and running Arm-PCR on CDR3 regions. TCRdb recomputed calls from the multiplex PCR reads with MiXCR, one row per CDR3 protein. The data hold hundreds of thousands of distinct CDR3 sequences, with 16% observed a single time. V was pared by 0 bases and J by 0 bases, with 14 bases between. The CDR3 extends over 17 amino acids. The germline CDR1 and CDR2 sequences are MDHEN and SYDVKM. The same specimen was also included in a second study, on T cells in Graves' hyperthyroidism and ophthalmopathy. As reported in that work: A patient was excluded if there was uncontrolled infection, other autoimmune disease, pregnancy or lactation.

The rearrangement joins TRBV28 to TRBJ1-1, with D possibly being TRBD1 (5 bases). The specimen was peripheral blood mononuclear cells (PBMCs), collected at new diagnosis, from a patient treated with antithyroid drugs. The source of this sequence is a woman aged 30 to 39 with Graves disease. CDR3 sequence: CASSLWWAGRVNTEAFF. The CDR3 DNA sequence: TGTGCCAGCAGTTTATGGTGGGCAGGGAGAGTGAACACTGAAGCTTTCTTT. Supplemented by reference TRBV28 and TRBJ1-1, the full variable domain reads DVKVTQSSRYLVKRTGEKVFLECVQDMDHENMFWYRQDPGLGLRLIYFSYDVKMKEKGDIPEGYSVSREKKERFSLILESASTNQTSMYLCASSLWWAGRVNTEAFFGQGTRLTVV.